Following are 24 T cell receptor beta chains from one sample sequenced in a study of cytomegalovirus exposure and HLA in healthy donors. 60 Vbeta and 13 Jbeta primers were used in PCR. The assay was immunoSEQ multiplex PCR, and TCRdb's table has in-frame clones only and misses some. This table holds roughly 150,000 clones, around 67% found once. Material: PBMCs. The origin of the receptors is a woman aged 18-29 years in good health and CMV-seronegative.

The rearrangement uses TRBV5-1 and TRBJ1-3; no reliable D call. Germline CDR1 SGHRS, CDR2 YFSETQ. V shed 0 bases and J shed 2 bases, with 9 bases lying between them. This CDR3 comprises 15 residues. CDR3 sequence reads: CASSLDESPGNTIYF. As DNA, the CDR3 is TGCGCCAGCAGCTTGGATGAGTCCCCTGGAAACACCATATATTTT. The whole variable domain, remainder taken from reference TRBV5-1 and TRBJ1-3, is KAGVTQTPRYLIKTRGQQVTLSCSPISGHRSVSWYQQTPGQGLQFLFEYFSETQRNKGNFPGRFSGRQFSNSRSEMNVSTLELGDSALYLCASSLDESPGNTIYFGEGSWLTVV.

Of note for this clone: The CDR3 does not close with the conserved phenylalanine or tryptophan, likely indicating a read error. The chain carries TRBV6-5 and TRBJ1-6; the D gene is possibly TRBD1 (5 bases). In germline, CDR1 is MNHEY, CDR2 SVGAGI. This CDR3 is built from 13 residues. The CDR3 nucleotides read TGTGCCAGCAGCGGACAACTTAATCCACCCCTCCACTGT. Translation: CASSGQLNPPLHC.

The rearrangement links TRBV6-6 to TRBJ1-1; the D is unclear. V was shortened by 2 bases and J by 1 base, with 8 bases between the two germline ends. The CDR3 has 14 amino acids. Germline lookup yields CDR1 MNHNY and CDR2 SVGAGI (reference sequence). The CDR3 region has the DNA TGTGCCAGCAGTTACAGGAGCGCGAACACTGAAGCTTTCTTT. This gives the protein CASSYRSANTEAFF.

The rearrangement links TRBV27 to TRBJ1-4; tentative D call: TRBD1 (6 bases). There are 15 residues in the CDR3. Germline assignment: CDR1 MNHEY and CDR2 SMNVEV (reference sequence). Between the trimmed V and J ends, which lost 4 bases and 5 bases, there was a span of 14 bases. The CDR3 bases are TGTGCCAGCAGTTCCTACAGGGATGGGAATGAAAAACTGTTTTTT. Its protein product is CASSSYRDGNEKLFF.

This sequence joins TRBV27 and TRBJ1-1; 9 nucleotides align to TRBD1. The trim removed 2 bases at V and 3 bases at J, leaving 4 bases unmatched. CDR3 length equals 15 residues. From germline, CDR1 is MNHEY and CDR2 SMNVEV (reference sequence). This chain's CDR3 is CASSLMDRGDTEAFF. Here the CDR3 DNA reads TGTGCCAGCAGTTTAATGGACAGGGGAGACACTGAAGCTTTCTTT.

The rearrangement uses TRBV2 and TRBJ1-1; no clear D. The germline V gene has CDR1 SNHLY and CDR2 FYNNEI. V gave up 3 bases and J gave up 6 bases, with 11 bases separating them. The CDR3 spans 13 residues. The CDR3 DNA reads as TGTGCCAGCAGTGAGGAGGACGGTTCTGAAGCTTTCTTT. Its translation is CASSEEDGSEAFF.

The rearrangement joins TRBV4-1 to TRBJ2-5; 9 bases are shared with TRBD2. V trimming: 0 bases; J trimming: 4 bases; junction bases outside the gene matches: 9. This CDR3 comprises 17 residues. CDR1 is MGHRA and CDR2 is YSYEKL in the germline V gene. The CDR3 region has the DNA TGCGCCAGCAGCCAAGATCAGGCCCTAGCGGGAAGAGAGACCCAGTACTTC. This translates into CASSQDQALAGRETQYF.

The rearrangement joins TRBV5-6 to TRBJ2-2, with a tentative D call TRBD2 (5 bases). The CDR3 runs 17 residues. Trimming stripped 5 bases from V and 2 bases from J, with 19 bases between. CDR1 is SGHDT and CDR2 is YYEEEE in the germline V gene. The CDR3 region is CASRLFRTVGNTGELFF. In nucleotides, the CDR3 is TGTGCCAGCAGACTCTTTAGGACTGTGGGTAACACCGGGGAGCTGTTTTTT.

This clone was observed a handful of times. The chain uses TRBV30 and TRBJ1-1; 7 bases line up with TRBD1. Germline CDR1 reads GTSNPN; CDR2 reads SVGIG (reference sequence). Trimming at V came to 0 bases and at J to 0 bases, leaving 13 bases not matched to a gene. This CDR3 has 18 residues. CDR3 region: CAWSVQGEIGRMNTEAFF. As DNA, the CDR3 is TGTGCCTGGAGTGTCCAGGGGGAAATTGGTCGCATGAACACTGAAGCTTTCTTT.

This clone was observed a handful of times. This chain connects TRBV18 to TRBJ2-7; 11 bases line up with TRBD1. Trimming removed 5 bases from V and 0 bases from J; junction bases left unmatched: 3. The CDR3 sequence is 15 residues long. Germline lookup yields CDR1 KGHSH and CDR2 LQKENI. The CDR3 loop is CASSRDRGFSYEQYF. For the CDR3, the DNA is TGTGCCAGCTCAAGGGACAGGGGGTTCTCCTACGAGCAGTACTTC.

The chain carries TRBV11-3 and TRBJ2-1; 12 nucleotides agree with TRBD1. V shed 3 bases, J shed 8 bases, and the junction held 11 bases outside the gene matches. Germline V gene data show CDR1 as SGHNT and CDR2 as YENEEA. This CDR3 has 17 residues. The CDR3 spells CASSLTLGQGARDEQFF. In DNA form, the CDR3 reads TGTGCCAGCAGCTTGACCTTGGGACAGGGGGCACGGGATGAGCAGTTCTTC.

V and J are TRBV25-1 and TRBJ2-3; TRBD1 matches 9 bases. The CDR3 runs to 16 residues. J lost 3 bases, V lost 6 bases, and 10 bases had no gene match. The V gene's germline CDR1 is MGHDK and CDR2 SYGVNS. The CDR3 region is CASRPDPGQGTDTQYF. CDR3 coding DNA: TGTGCCAGCAGACCTGATCCGGGACAGGGTACAGATACGCAGTATTTT.

The chain joins TRBV19 to TRBJ2-7, with 8 bases that match TRBD1. The CDR3 is 15 residues long. Trimming took 3 bases from V and 0 from J; bases not matched to a gene: 4. Germline lookup yields CDR1 LNHDA and CDR2 SQIVND (reference sequence). In DNA form, the CDR3 reads TGTGCCAGTAGTATGGGACAGGTTGCCTCCTACGAGCAGTACTTC. Encoded protein: CASSMGQVASYEQYF.

This clone was observed once. As DNA, the CDR3 is TGCAGTGCTAGAGAGGGGGGTGAGCAGTTCTTC. It specifies CSAREGGEQFF. The chain couples TRBV20-1 to TRBJ2-1; a weak D match, TRBD2 (6 bases). Germline CDR1 is DFQATT and CDR2 is SNEGSKA (reference sequence). The V end lost 0 bases, the J end lost 9 bases, and 6 bases lay between the germline ends. CDR3 length: 11 residues.

This chain links TRBV19 with TRBJ1-2; 10 bases map to TRBD1. Germline values: CDR1 LNHDA, CDR2 SQIVND (reference sequence). V shed 5 bases, J shed 4 bases, and the junction held 1 base outside the gene matches. This CDR3 has 13 amino acids. This CDR3 is CASSGQGGYGYTF. CDR3 bases: TGTGCCAGTAGTGGACAGGGGGGCTATGGCTACACCTTC.

The chain uses TRBV7-2 and TRBJ2-7; no definite D call. V was shortened by 6 bases and J by 4 bases, with 13 bases between the two germline ends. The CDR3 has 13 amino acids. The germline CDR1 and CDR2 sequences are SGHTA and FQGNSA. Here the CDR3 DNA reads TGTGCCAGCAGTCCCAACGGCGGTTACGAGCAGTACTTC. It yields the protein CASSPNGGYEQYF.

The chain joins TRBV7-2 to TRBJ2-7; D perhaps matches TRBD2 (6 bases). The CDR3 runs to 16 residues. The germline V gene has CDR1 SGHTA and CDR2 FQGNSA. Trimming shortened V by 5 bases and J by 6 bases, and 23 bases separated the two germline ends. DNA for the CDR3: TGTGCCAGCAGCCCTACTCCCGGGACTCTCTCTCCCGAGCAGTACTTC. It encodes CASSPTPGTLSPEQYF.

This clone was detected once. The V gene is TRBV27, the J gene TRBJ2-1; TRBD1 might be the D (6 bases). The CDR3 has 13 amino acids. Germline values: CDR1 MNHEY, CDR2 SMNVEV (reference sequence). Trimming cost V 8 bases and J 5 bases, with 13 bases left between them. As DNA, the CDR3 is TGTGCCAGCCGCCAGGGGAATAACAATGAGCAGTTCTTC. Its protein product is CASRQGNNNEQFF.

The chain couples TRBV5-8 to TRBJ2-5; maybe TRBD2 (6 bases). The V and J ends lost 4 bases and 1 base respectively, with 11 bases between them. The V gene's germline CDR1 is SGHTS and CDR2 YDEGEE. This CDR3 region has 14 residues. This CDR3 reads CASSPGTAQETQYF. The CDR3 region has the DNA TGTGCCAGCAGCCCCGGGACTGCCCAAGAGACCCAGTACTTC.

The V gene is TRBV19, the J gene TRBJ2-2; a possible D gene is TRBD1 (5 bases). Germline V CDR1 and CDR2: LNHDA, SQIVND (reference sequence). The CDR3 runs 19 residues. The germline V and J ends were trimmed by 7 bases and 0 bases, with 24 bases remaining between them. CDR3 DNA sequence: TGTGCCAGTATAGGGTCTCGCCAGGTTGGGGCGCCGAACACCGGGGAGCTGTTTTTT. It yields the protein CASIGSRQVGAPNTGELFF.

The gene calls are TRBV27 and TRBJ2-3; D possibly corresponds to TRBD1 (5 bases). V lost 5 bases and J 3 bases, leaving 12 bases between the germline ends. The CDR3 totals 14 residues. CDR1 is MNHEY and CDR2 is SMNVEV in the germline V gene (reference sequence). The CDR3 DNA reads as TGTGCCAGCAGTCAACAGGCCCCGACAGATACGCAGTATTTT. The encoded protein is CASSQQAPTDTQYF.

The CDR3 loop reads CASSYRGWEEAFF. The CDR3 bases are TGTGCCAGCAGTTACCGGGGGTGGGAGGAAGCTTTCTTT. The chain combines TRBV6-6 with TRBJ1-1; a weak D match, TRBD1 (5 bases). This CDR3 is built from 13 residues. The ends were cut back, 2 bases at V and 8 bases at J, with 12 bases in the middle. Germline CDR1 reads MNHNY; CDR2 reads SVGAGI (reference sequence).

The count of this clone is one. The genes are TRBV5-6 and TRBJ1-2, with 8 bases lining up with TRBD1. Trimming cost V 4 bases and J 3 bases; bases outside gene matches: 2. Per germline, CDR1 SGHDT and CDR2 YYEEEE. The CDR3 length is 13 residues. In DNA form, the CDR3 reads TGTGCCAGCAGCCAACAGGGGGACTATGGCTACACCTTC. It encodes CASSQQGDYGYTF.

The chain has TRBV4-1 and TRBJ1-3; 9 nucleotides match TRBD1. In germline, CDR1 is MGHRA, CDR2 YSYEKL. The CDR3 covers 18 residues. After removal of 5 bases from V and 0 bases from J, the junction contained 11 bases not matched to a gene. Here the CDR3 reads CASSNPGQGAHSGNTIYF. DNA of the CDR3: TGCGCCAGCAGCAACCCGGGACAGGGAGCCCACTCTGGAAACACCATATATTTT.